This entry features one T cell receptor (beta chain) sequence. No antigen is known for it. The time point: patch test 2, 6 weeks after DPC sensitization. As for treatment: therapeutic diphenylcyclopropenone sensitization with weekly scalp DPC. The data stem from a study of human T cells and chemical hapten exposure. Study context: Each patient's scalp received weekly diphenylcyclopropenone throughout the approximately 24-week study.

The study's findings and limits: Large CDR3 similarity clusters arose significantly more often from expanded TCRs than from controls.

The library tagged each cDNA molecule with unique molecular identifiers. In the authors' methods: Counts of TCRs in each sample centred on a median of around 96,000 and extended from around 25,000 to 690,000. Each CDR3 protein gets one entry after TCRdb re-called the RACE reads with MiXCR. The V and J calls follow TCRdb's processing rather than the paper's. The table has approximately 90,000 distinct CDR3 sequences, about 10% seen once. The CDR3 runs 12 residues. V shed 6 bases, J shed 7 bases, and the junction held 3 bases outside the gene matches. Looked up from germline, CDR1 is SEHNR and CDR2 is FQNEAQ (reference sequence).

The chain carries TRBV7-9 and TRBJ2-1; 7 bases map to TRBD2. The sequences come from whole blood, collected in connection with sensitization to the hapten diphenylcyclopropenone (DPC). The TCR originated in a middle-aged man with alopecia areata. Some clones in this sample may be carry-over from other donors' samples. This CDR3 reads CASRSGKNEQFF. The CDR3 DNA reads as TGTGCCAGCAGGAGCGGGAAAAATGAGCAGTTCTTC.